This T cell receptor beta chain is from a study of T cell repertoires in cytomegalovirus infection. Germline loops: CDR1 GTSNPN, CDR2 SVGIG (reference sequence). Trimming took 3 bases from V and 0 from J, leaving 9 bases between them. The length of the CDR3 is 14 residues. TCRdb re-called the reads through MiXCR, storing one row per CDR3 protein. In the table there are approximately 300,000 distinct CDR3 sequences, under 35% of which are singletons. As concerns this clonotype: As yet, its antigen is unknown.

This sequence was found in a human donor in good health (CMV status not recorded). Some clones in this sample may be carry-over from other donors' samples. The V gene is TRBV30, the J gene TRBJ2-1; D is possibly TRBD2 (5 bases). Sample: cultured PBMCs, taken from culture after CMV antigen stimulation. Written as DNA, the CDR3 is TGTGCCTGGAGAGGACTTAGCTCCTACAATGAGCAGTTCTTC. Residues: CAWRGLSSYNEQFF.